This TCR beta chain was documented in a study of Graves' ophthalmopathy and Graves' hyperthyroidism. On the study more broadly: Peripheral blood was gathered at first diagnosis, ahead of any treatment whatsoever.

Study-level results: In blood appeared most of the expanded thyroid clonotypes whose frequency exceeded 0.001.

In its sample, this clonotype was seen many times. What it recognizes is unknown. Trimming cost V 3 bases and J 3 bases; bases outside gene matches: 4. This CDR3 region has 14 residues. Germline values: CDR1 LNHDA, CDR2 SQIVND (reference sequence). Excluded were patients with other autoimmune diseases, uncontrolled infections, pregnancy or lactation. Diagnosis was based on clinical symptoms, serum thyroxine, TRAb, thyroid ultrasound and orbital computed tomography. Investigators amplified TCR beta CDR3 regions from RNA transcripts. HTBI primers were used in a first-round RT-PCR, which preceded a second-round multiplex PCR. MiXCR, applied by TCRdb to the multiplex PCR reads, yields one record per CDR3 protein. The table lists about 220,000 distinct CDR3 sequences, roughly 21% of them singletons.

This receptor was obtained from a woman aged 45-60 years with Graves' ophthalmopathy. This rearrangement joins TRBV19 to TRBJ2-7; TRBD2 aligns across 8 bases. The sequencing input was peripheral blood. CDR3: CASSMPGRVYEQYF. Written as DNA, the CDR3 is TGTGCCAGTAGTATGCCCGGGAGGGTCTACGAGCAGTACTTC.